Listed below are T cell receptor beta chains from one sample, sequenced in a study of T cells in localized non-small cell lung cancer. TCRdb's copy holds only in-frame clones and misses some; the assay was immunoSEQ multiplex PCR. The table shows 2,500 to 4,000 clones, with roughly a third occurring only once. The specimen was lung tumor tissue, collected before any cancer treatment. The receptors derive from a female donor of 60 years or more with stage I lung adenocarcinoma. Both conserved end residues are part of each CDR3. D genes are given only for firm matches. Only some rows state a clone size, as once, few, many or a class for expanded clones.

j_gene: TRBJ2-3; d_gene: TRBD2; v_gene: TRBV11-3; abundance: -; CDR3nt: TGTGCCAGCAGCTTAGTAGCTAGCGGGAGGTTTGCTACGGGGGGGCAGTATTTT; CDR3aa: CASSLVASGRFATGGQYF
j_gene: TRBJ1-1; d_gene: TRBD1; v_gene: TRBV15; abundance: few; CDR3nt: TGTGCCACCAGCAACCCTAGACAGGGGGATCAAAACATATGGAGCACTGAAGCTTTCTTT; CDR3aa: CATSNPRQGDQNIWSTEAFF
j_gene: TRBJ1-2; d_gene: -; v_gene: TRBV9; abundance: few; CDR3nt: TGTGCCAGCAGTGAAGGTACAGCCCATGGCTACACCTTC; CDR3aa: CASSEGTAHGYTF
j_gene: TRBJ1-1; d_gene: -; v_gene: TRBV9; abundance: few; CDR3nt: TGTGCCAGCAGTTTTCAGGGAGCGGGGAACACTGAAGCTTTCTTT; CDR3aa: CASSFQGAGNTEAFF
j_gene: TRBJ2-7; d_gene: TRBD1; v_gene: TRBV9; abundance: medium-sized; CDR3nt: TGTGCCAGCAGATCCTGGGACAGCTCCTACGAGCAGTACTTC; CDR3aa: CASRSWDSSYEQYF
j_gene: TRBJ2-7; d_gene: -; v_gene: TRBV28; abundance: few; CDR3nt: TGTGCCAGCAGCTCAAGTCTGCCCCCCTACGAGCAGTACTTC; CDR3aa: CASSSSLPPYEQYF
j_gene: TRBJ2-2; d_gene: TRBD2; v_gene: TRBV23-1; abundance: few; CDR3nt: TGCGCCAGCAGTAGCGGGAGAGGAACCGGGGAGCTGTTTTTT; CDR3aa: CASSSGRGTGELFF
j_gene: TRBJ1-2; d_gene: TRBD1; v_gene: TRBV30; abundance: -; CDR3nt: TGTGCCTGGGCACCACAGGGGGTGGGCAATGGCTACACCTTC; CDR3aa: CAWAPQGVGNGYTF
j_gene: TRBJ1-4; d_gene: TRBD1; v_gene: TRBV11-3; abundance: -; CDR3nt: TGTGCCAGCAGCTCAGGACAGGGAAATGAAAAACTGTTTTTT; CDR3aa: CASSSGQGNEKLFF
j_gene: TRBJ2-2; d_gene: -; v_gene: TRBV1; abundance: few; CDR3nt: TGCGCCAGCAGCCGCGGACTAGCGGGGGTCACCGGGGAGCTGTTTTTT; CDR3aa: CASSRGLAGVTGELFF
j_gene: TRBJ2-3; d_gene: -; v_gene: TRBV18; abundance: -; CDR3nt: TGTGCCAGCTCACCAATGGGCAGGCTTACCACAGATACGCAGTATTTT; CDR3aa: CASSPMGRLTTDTQYF
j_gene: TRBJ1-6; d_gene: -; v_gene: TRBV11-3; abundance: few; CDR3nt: TGTGCCAGCAGCCAAGTAGTGAGGAGGGGCGAAGTTCGTTCACCCCTCCACTTT; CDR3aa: CASSQVVRRGEVRSPLHF
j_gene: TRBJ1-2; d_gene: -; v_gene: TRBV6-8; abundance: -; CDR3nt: TGTGCCAGCAGTCCCCGGGGTTATGGCTACACCTTC; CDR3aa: CASSPRGYGYTF
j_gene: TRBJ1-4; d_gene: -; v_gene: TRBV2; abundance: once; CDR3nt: TGTGCCAGCAGCACACAGGTTGAAAAACTGTTTTTT; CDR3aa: CASSTQVEKLFF
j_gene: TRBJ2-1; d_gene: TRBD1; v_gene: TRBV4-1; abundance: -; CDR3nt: TGCGCCAGCAGCCTTTTTGAGGGACAGGGGAATTACAATGAGCAGTTCTTC; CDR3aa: CASSLFEGQGNYNEQFF
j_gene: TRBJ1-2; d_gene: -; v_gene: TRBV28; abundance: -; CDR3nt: TGTGCCAGCAGTTTTTCTGGGGGCGTCTATGGCTACACCTTC; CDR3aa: CASSFSGGVYGYTF
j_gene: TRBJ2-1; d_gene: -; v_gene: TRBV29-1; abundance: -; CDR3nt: TGCAGCGTTGGGACAGCCCACAATGAGCAGTTCTTC; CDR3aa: CSVGTAHNEQFF
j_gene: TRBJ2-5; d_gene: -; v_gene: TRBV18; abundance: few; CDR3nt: TGTGCCAGCTCACCACCTGGGGAGACCCAGTACTTC; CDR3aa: CASSPPGETQYF
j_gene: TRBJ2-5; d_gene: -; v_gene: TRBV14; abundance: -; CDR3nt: TGTGCCAGCAGCGAAAGGATCCGACTAGGAGGAGAGACCCAGTACTTC; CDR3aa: CASSERIRLGGETQYF
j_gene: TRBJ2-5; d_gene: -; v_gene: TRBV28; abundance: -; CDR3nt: TGTGCCAGCAGTTCCGTCTCGGTACAACGAGAGACCCAGTACTTC; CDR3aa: CASSSVSVQRETQYF
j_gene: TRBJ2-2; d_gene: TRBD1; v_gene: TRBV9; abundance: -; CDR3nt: TGTGCCAGCAGCGTGGGACAGGGAATAACCGGGGAGCTGTTTTTT; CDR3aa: CASSVGQGITGELFF
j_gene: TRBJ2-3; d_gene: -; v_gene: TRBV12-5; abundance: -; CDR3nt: TGTGCTAGTGGGAGGGACATACCTACAGATACGCAGTATTTT; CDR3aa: CASGRDIPTDTQYF
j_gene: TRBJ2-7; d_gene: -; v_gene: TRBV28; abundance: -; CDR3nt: TGTGCCAGCAGTGACGGGACGCGACACTACGAGCAGTACTTC; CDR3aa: CASSDGTRHYEQYF
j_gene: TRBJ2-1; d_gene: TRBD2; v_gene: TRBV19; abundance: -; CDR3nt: TGTGCCAGTAGTCCTAGCGGGAGTAGGGGTGAGCAGTTCTTC; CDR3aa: CASSPSGSRGEQFF
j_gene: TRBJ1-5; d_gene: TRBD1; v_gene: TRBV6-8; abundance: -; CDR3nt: TGTGCCAGCAGGCGCGGACAGGGGGCTCAGCCCCAGCATTTT; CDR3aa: CASRRGQGAQPQHF
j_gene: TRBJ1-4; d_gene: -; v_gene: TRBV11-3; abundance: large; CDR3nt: TGTGCCAGCAGCTTGGAGGGAGCCACTAATGAAAAACTGTTTTTT; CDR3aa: CASSLEGATNEKLFF
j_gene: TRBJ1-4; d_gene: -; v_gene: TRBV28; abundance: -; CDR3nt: TGTGCCAGCAGCTTCGCCGGGACAATCAATGAAAAACTGTTTTTT; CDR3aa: CASSFAGTINEKLFF
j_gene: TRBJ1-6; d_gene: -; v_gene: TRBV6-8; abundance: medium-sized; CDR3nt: TGTGCCAGCAATCCCCAGGTGGGCTCACCCCTCCACTTT; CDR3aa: CASNPQVGSPLHF
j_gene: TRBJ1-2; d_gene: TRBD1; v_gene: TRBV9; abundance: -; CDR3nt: TGTGCCAGCAGCGTAACGGGACAGGGAGGTCCCTATGGCTACACCTTC; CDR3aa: CASSVTGQGGPYGYTF